This TCR beta chain was sequenced in a study of cytomegalovirus exposure and HLA in healthy donors (dated 2017 in TCRdb). Concerning the study at large: According to an earlier analysis of around 600 of the donors, about 170 million T cells yielded 117 million unique TCR beta sequences and roughly 280 Gb of sequence data. An early release covering over 500 HLA-typed donors comprised about 300 gigabases of sequencing data and roughly 86 million unique TCR sequences. Of the 300 to 400 genotyped donors, approximately 82% fell in the genetic ancestry cluster associated with self-reported Caucasian donors. The study aimed to test whether signatures of past pathogen exposure could be identified by cataloging public T cell receptors. The study profiled the T cell repertoires of hundreds of subjects by immunosequencing and related them to cytomegalovirus serostatus. Along with the roughly 670-subject first cohort, a separate validation cohort of approximately 110 different subjects was used. The study combined high-throughput TCR immunosequencing, statistical association of individual TCRs with disease status, and machine learning to predict cytomegalovirus infection status. To study patterns of TCR occurrence, a later analysis re-analyzed previously published TCR beta repertoires from 666 donors and added high-resolution HLA genotyping. In the later analysis, no new phenotypic data were used to find candidate immune exposures; instead, reliance was placed on TCR beta sequences and their occurrence across donors. An earlier analysis of about 620 of the donors applied high-throughput TCR beta sequencing to assess whether each TCR beta V gene segment acted as functional or pseudogenic. Alongside the repertoire data, information on donor age, sex, ethnicity and CMV serostatus was compiled. A later genetic analysis used genome-wide SNP genotypes for about 65% of the roughly 700 donors, treating that subset as a discovery cohort. Every repertoire in the discovery cohort had been generated on one and the same sequencing platform. Both class I and class II loci were covered by HLA typing, at four-digit resolution. The number of donors typed differed by locus, with about 629-640 for A, B, C, DRB1 and DQB1, more than 500 for DQA1, approximately 580 for DPA1, and approximately 470 for DPB1. Roughly 5 DR-DQ haplotypes were handled as single units for association and clustering, since linkage in the cohort was strong. Among approximately 370 genotyped donors of the cohort, an average of roughly 230,000 unique TCR beta nucleotide sequences was sequenced per donor, of which about 19% were non-productive. The full study reports these points: For the cohort, immune exposure information was limited to CMV serostatus. A later analysis associated about 16,000 TCR beta sequences with specific HLA alleles at a false discovery rate of 0.05. An earlier analysis of approximately 570 of the donors showed that most TCR beta V segments appeared in productive rearrangements either about 87% or about 30% of the time, which broadly matched IMGT annotations. The authors suggested that the approach could potentially be extended to other disease states and immunological phenotypes. Some IMGT-functional V segments, including TRBV6-2 and TRBV6-3, could not be told apart with the 87-base-pair reads, so those segments were excluded. Linkage disequilibrium might explain the correlated functional status among segregating V segments, but an unknown experimental factor could not be ruled out. The cohort was sequenced for TCR beta chains only, and without alpha or paired-chain data the features that could be detected were limited. In a later analysis, the rate of TCR association differed among HLA loci, with DRB1 alleles having the most associated TCRs and HLA-C alleles having the fewest. In vitro tests confirmed that three of the cytomegalovirus-associated TCR beta chains recognize cytomegalovirus antigens. According to a later genetic analysis, donors in an Asian-associated ancestry cluster had fewer N-insertions in productive TCRs than the approximately 650-donor mean. A later genetic analysis associated a missense DCLRE1C variant with V-gene and J-gene trimming of TCR beta chains, and an independent cohort replicated the association. According to a later analysis, parvovirus B19, influenza, CMV and Epstein-Barr virus appeared linked to several top co-occurrence clusters. A further reported finding was that TCR beta sequences accurately predicted the HLA-A and HLA-B alleles for most subjects in the first cohort. HLA typing was unavailable for some donors at each locus, so association tests used only the typed subset. While some public TCRs were present in many individuals, most TCR sequences turned up only very rarely across donors. In a later analysis, HLA-associated TCR beta chains were found to be more clonally expanded and to have lower generation probabilities than equally common non-associated chains. Roughly uniform sequencing depth across donors was assumed in presence/absence analyses, although this assumption may not hold. When HLA alleles, especially DR and DQ, strongly co-occurred, TCR associations were difficult to assign to individual alleles. Over 15 rarely observed V segments, including chromosome 9 orphons, were excluded from the earlier analysis of several hundred of the donors because counts were too low. The study gave a list of under 200 TCR beta chains associated with cytomegalovirus. A later analysis found that most CMV-associated TCR beta chains appeared HLA-restricted, with HLA associations seemingly driven largely by CMV exposure. The classifier was reported to diagnose cytomegalovirus status with high specificity and sensitivity in both the original and validation cohorts. A group of highly shared sequence variants was considered likely to be a technical artifact of the sequencing pipeline.

Worth noting for this clone: Its antigen remains undetermined. The record has no base qualities; no much larger clone is one base away.

Spanning cysteine to phenylalanine, the CDR3 consists of 17 amino acids. Only CDR3 DNA remains: 51 bases, in frame from the first base. Sequences MGHRA (CDR1) and YSYEKL (CDR2) are obtained from the germline V gene. V lost 2 bases and J lost 3 bases; the stretch between them is 16 bases long. Libraries came from the immunoSEQ multiplex PCR assay. The multiplex PCR relied on a mix of 60 forward primers for TCR Vbeta segments and 13 reverse primers for TCR Jbeta segments. A multiplex PCR assay on genomic DNA amplified the CDR3 region of rearranged TCR beta genes. On the Illumina HiSeq System, the amplified TCR beta libraries were sequenced as 87-base-pair reads. Per the original workflow: In a later analysis, 70 million to 95 million unique TCR beta chains were counted across the 690 or so repertoires, and approximately 11 million of these chains were shared by at least two donors. To remove PCR and sequencing errors, raw reads were error-corrected and collapsed into unique sequences using a nearest-neighbor algorithm that merged closely related sequences. V, D and J gene segments were assigned by aligning CDR3 sequences to IMGT reference sequences. For a sequence to be retained, a match of at least six nucleotides was required to both a V gene segment and a J gene segment. Rearrangements were called productive when the CDR3 lacked stop codons and stayed in frame with V and J; all others were non-productive. CDR3 was defined by IMGT convention, running from the second conserved V-encoded cysteine to the conserved J-encoded phenylalanine. In an earlier analysis of around 540 of the donors, sequences lacking an unambiguous match to a single V gene segment were excluded. An earlier analysis of several hundred of the donors classified V segments as functional when productive rearrangements were above 56.7% and as segregating when the standard deviation between donors was above 5%. A statistical classification framework was developed to diagnose cytomegalovirus status using the catalog of TCR beta chain sequences. A later analysis assigned V and J genes by comparing TCR nucleotide sequences with IMGT/GENE-DB human TR gene sequences. Using the TCRdist pipeline, a later analysis assigned CDR3 sequences along with most-parsimonious VDJ recombination scenarios. In a later analysis, every TCR beta chain was defined by the combination of its CDR3 amino acid sequence and its V-gene family, and reads without a unique V-gene family were dropped. In a later analysis, 450 to 600 highly shared, low-generation-probability nucleotide sequences were removed to address suspected cross-contamination and a sequencing artifact. A later analysis calculated a clonal expansion index for each public chain from normalized within-repertoire ranks of inferred template counts. Generation probabilities in a later analysis came from a VDJ recombination model fitted to out-of-frame rearrangements, and those results were checked against IGoR. In a later analysis, TCR-TCR, TCR-HLA and TCR-CMV co-occurrence was scored with hypergeometric tests, and a repertoire-size bias correction was applied to TCR pairs. A later analysis estimated false discovery rates by permuting HLA or CMV assignments 20 times. A later analysis grouped co-occurring TCRs with DBSCAN, adding TCRdist sequence similarity when clustering within HLA-allele-positive subsets. Co-occurrence clustering excluded repertoires with fewer than 30,000 or more than 120,000 public chains, plus five with anomalous nucleotide sharing. TCRdb retrieved this table from immuneACCESS and kept in-frame rearrangements only. Not all clones are present; in checked studies, unresolved V genes account for under half, and no reason is known for the remainder. V, J and clone size were drawn from that table, and D and trimming were deduced from the DNA. The sample table shows 75,000 to 90,000 clones, and 78% are seen once. The ten top clones hold around 5.4% of the sample.

The cohort consisted of 670 or so healthy bone marrow donors. All cohort members were sampled while nominally healthy, although unrecorded immune exposures were likely present. The donor was CMV seropositive and belonged to the group of 270 or so seropositive cohort members. Every donor gave a peripheral blood sample, and the peripheral blood mononuclear cells from that sample were used for TCR beta sequencing. The Qiagen DNeasy Blood Extraction Kit was used to extract genomic DNA from the blood cell samples. The receptor comes from a male donor in good health and CMV-seropositive. The V and J genes are TRBV4-1 and TRBJ2-2; TRBD1 is a weak D gene call, 6 bases matching. The material sequenced was PBMCs. The DNA sequence reads TGCGCCAGCAGCCAACAGGGGCTTCCCCTCGACACCGGGGAGCTGTTTTTT. Protein translation: CASSQQGLPLDTGELFF.